The subject of this entry is one T cell receptor (beta chain). The data were obtained in a study of blood T cell repertoires in COVID-19. As for the study in general: There were acute and convalescent COVID-19 samples, and they came from the United States, Italy and Spain. The analysed material was cDNA or gDNA that came from T cells, B-cell-depleted T cells, or PBMCs.

CDR3 length: 17 residues. J lost 1 base, V lost 9 bases, and 9 bases had no gene match. Germline assignment: CDR1 SNHLY and CDR2 FYNNEI. TCRdb's table, derived via immunoSEQ multiplex PCR, lists solely in-frame clones and lacks some. The sample comprises 90,000 to 120,000 clones, approximately 84% of which are singletons, and more than 4% rests with the top ten. The chain employs TRBV2 and TRBJ2-1; 13 positions match TRBD2. The clonotype originates from a human donor in a cohort sampled during active COVID-19. Sequenced sample: peripheral blood. CDR3 loop: CASRRLAGGQSYNEQFF. DNA for the CDR3: TGTGCCAGTCGAAGACTAGCGGGAGGCCAATCCTACAATGAGCAGTTCTTC.